This TCR beta chain was captured by sequencing in a study of blood T cell repertoires in COVID-19. Study context: Italy, Spain and the United States were the sources of the convalescent and acute COVID-19 samples. T cells, B-cell-depleted T cells, or PBMCs provided the cDNA or gDNA that served as material.

Methods used by the authors: It was from reference gene primer amplification that nucleated cell counts were estimated. Here immunoSEQ multiplex PCR was the method, and the copy in TCRdb shows in-frame clones only, minus some. V and J calls and clone size are copied from that table; D and trimming were computed from the DNA. The table lists some 110,000 clones, roughly four fifths of them singletons. V lost 3 bases and J lost 4, with 18 bases in between. Germline V CDR1 and CDR2: MRHNA, SNTAGT. This CDR3 has 16 amino acids. This clone was detected a few times. Material: peripheral blood. J is TRBJ1-2 and V is TRBV6-4; possible D gene TRBD1, 6 bases. This TCR was recovered from a man aged 55 to 70 with acute or convalescent COVID-19. The CDR3 protein is CASSEQDSDPLYGYTF. The CDR3 DNA reads TGTGCCAGCAGTGAGCAGGACAGTGATCCTCTCTATGGCTACACCTTC.